This TCR beta chain was recorded in a study of blood T cell repertoires in COVID-19 (dated by TCRdb to 2018 to 2021). Study-level background: The collaborator samples originated in the United States, Italy and Spain and spanned the acute and convalescent phases of COVID-19. The material from the prospective study consisted of cDNA or gDNA derived from T cells, B-cell-depleted T cells, or PBMCs. Subjects who had been exposed to COVID-19, were actively infected with it, or had recovered from it provided the deeply sampled blood TCRbeta repertoires that made up the dataset. A freely available public database, intended as a resource for researchers studying the immune response to SARS-CoV-2, is where the repertoires were released. The samples were drawn from two sources: the first 160 participants of the ongoing ImmuneRACE study, and 1,254 subjects contributed by 6 global collaborators. Sample metadata almost always included a de-identified subject ID, COVID-19 status, age in years and sex. Where available, HLA class I and class II types were obtained from metadata supplied by the sample provider rather than from assay-based typing.

Comments on this clone: The target of this receptor is not known. Base quality data are lacking; no much larger clone is found one base away.

TCRbeta CDR3 regions were amplified from genomic DNA using the immunoSEQ Assay, a bias-controlled multiplex PCR. The original pipeline was this. Within the assay, amplification of reference gene primers was used to estimate how many nucleated cells each sample contained. To quantify the absolute abundance of each unique TCRbeta CDR3 rearrangement, sequence reads were collapsed and filtered. For each sample, productive Simpson clonality was calculated as the square root of Simpson's diversity index across productive rearrangements. TCRdb carries this immuneACCESS record with in-frame sequences only. Its versions omit some clonotypes, under half of them owing to an unresolved V gene in the studies checked, with the rest unexplained. The V and J calls and the clone size are those of that table, but D and trimming were determined from the DNA. The sample has some 130,000 clones on record, about 80% of them singletons. The top ten clones comprise about 6% of the sample.

From the germline V gene, CDR1 is MNHNS and CDR2 is SASEGT. The CDR3 runs 15 residues from the cysteine to the phenylalanine. Here the CDR3 DNA is all that survives: 45 bases in frame from base 1. Trimming costs V 2 bases and J 1 base, and their ends lie 11 bases apart. Enrolling through a virtual design, the prospective study's participants ranged in age from roughly 18 to 95 years and lived across about two dozen United States geographic areas. To assign participants to cohorts, the prospective study relied on clinical history that participants themselves reported in a screening survey and a study questionnaire. Recovered participants in ImmuneRACE Cohort 3 were defined as having two consecutive negative NP/OP PCR tests, clearance from a healthcare professional, or resolution of symptoms. Each participant in the prospective study had whole blood, serum and a nasopharyngeal or oropharyngeal swab collected by mobile phlebotomists. Over an approximately 2-month period, participants in the prospective study had the option of providing additional blood draws and questionnaires. Before DNA extraction, prospective study blood samples were shipped either frozen or at room temperature.

Study-wide findings and limitations: Clinical and demographic metadata were provided uncurated, with the amount varying by source and participant.

The V and J segments used are TRBV6-1 and TRBJ1-1; the D gene is perhaps TRBD1, from 6 matching bases. The TCR originated in a woman aged 45-65 years who had recovered from COVID-19. The sample was PBMCs or T cells enriched from blood (not recorded which). The CDR3 sequence is CASSEKLGGNTEAFF. The DNA is TGTGCCAGCAGTGAAAAACTAGGGGGGAACACTGAAGCTTTCTTT.